The 27 T cell receptor beta chains given below trace back to one sample, sequenced in a study of beta chain features in type 1 diabetes (dated 2018 in TCRdb). Receptor amplification or capture employed the immunoSEQ multiplex PCR assay. The entire amount of isolated RNA was reverse transcribed using the High Capacity cDNA Reverse Transcription Kit, so the sequenced TCRB transcripts were expressed ones. TCRdb holds this immuneACCESS table with in-frame rearrangements only. Some clones are missing; in checked studies, unresolved V genes explain under half, and the rest has no known cause. This sample lists fewer than 900,000 clones; 15% to 20% were detected once. Around 0.02% of the sample comes from the top ten. Sequencing was carried out using naive CD4+ T cells from blood. According to the study, the label for this sample's cell subset or site signals: true naive CD4+ T cells. The receptors were gathered from a woman aged 18 to 35 in good health.

This clone was detected a few times. The chain links TRBV15 to TRBJ2-4; D remains unclear. This CDR3 is 15 amino acids long. In germline, CDR1 is LNHNV, CDR2 YYDKDF (reference sequence). The V and J ends lost 1 base and 0 bases respectively, with 7 bases between them. DNA of the CDR3: TGTGCCACCAGCAGAGCAGGTGGAGCCAAAAACATTCAGTACTTC. Amino acids: CATSRAGGAKNIQYF.

This clone was seen a handful of times. The chain joins TRBV29-1 to TRBJ2-7; no clear D. The V gene lost 0 bases and the J gene lost 0 bases, with 9 bases spanning the gap. The CDR3 runs to 14 residues. From germline, CDR1 is SQVTM and CDR2 ANQGSEA. The CDR3 spells CSVEDSRSSYEQYF. The DNA of the CDR3 is TGCAGCGTTGAAGACTCCCGGAGCTCCTACGAGCAGTACTTC.

The rearrangement uses TRBV7-9 and TRBJ2-5; D uncertain. V gave up 0 bases and J gave up 5 bases, with 16 bases separating them. The CDR3 has 16 amino acids. Germline V gene lookup returns CDR1 SEHNR and CDR2 FQNEAQ (reference sequence). As DNA, the CDR3 is TGTGCCAGCAGCTTAGCACGGCTTGGGATTGGGGAGACCCAGTACTTC. This gives the protein CASSLARLGIGETQYF.

The V gene is TRBV2, the J gene TRBJ1-5; 8 bases fit TRBD1. Germline CDR1 and CDR2: SNHLY and FYNNEI. The CDR3 extends over 14 amino acids. The V segment lost 6 bases and the J segment 7 bases; nucleotides outside the gene matches: 8. DNA of the CDR3: TGTGCCAGCAGGGGGACAGGCTGGAGACAGCCCCAGCATTTT. Residues: CASRGTGWRQPQHF.

The V gene is TRBV7-2, the J gene TRBJ2-7; 9 nucleotides line up with TRBD1. The CDR3 is made up of 15 amino acids. In germline, CDR1 is SGHTA, CDR2 FQGNSA. The junction had 2 bases not matched to a gene; V was cut back by 1 base and J by 1 base. The CDR3 loop reads CASSLDGTGSYEQYF. For the CDR3, the DNA is TGTGCCAGCAGCTTAGACGGGACAGGGTCCTACGAGCAGTACTTC. The variable domain in full, completed from reference TRBV7-2 and TRBJ2-7, reads GAGVSQSPSNKVTEKGKDVELRCDPISGHTALYWYRQSLGQGLEFLIYFQGNSAPDKSGLPSDRFSAERTGGSVSTLTIQRTQQEDSAVYLCASSLDGTGSYEQYFGPGTRLTVT.

V usage is TRBV28 and J usage is TRBJ1-5; TRBD1 agrees at 7 bases. This CDR3 has 15 residues. CDR1 is MDHEN and CDR2 is SYDVKM in the germline V gene. J lost 3 bases, V lost 7 bases, and 9 bases had no gene match. CDR3 in amino acids: CASTPDRLYNQPQHF. CDR3 DNA: TGTGCCAGCACCCCGGACAGGCTCTACAATCAGCCCCAGCATTTT.

The V and J genes are TRBV18 and TRBJ1-4; weak D call: TRBD1 (5 bases). The CDR3 is made up of 15 amino acids. V was clipped by 3 bases and J by 2 bases, with 10 bases between them. From germline, CDR1 is KGHSH and CDR2 LQKENI. The CDR3 spells CASSPQGITNEKLFF. The CDR3 DNA reads as TGTGCCAGCTCACCCCAGGGAATCACTAATGAAAAACTGTTTTTT. Looking up the rest from reference TRBV18 and TRBJ1-4 gives the full variable domain: NAGVMQNPRHLVRRRGQEARLRCSPMKGHSHVYWYRQLPEEGLKFMVYLQKENIIDESGMPKERFSAEFPKEGPSILRIQQVVRGDSAAYFCASSPQGITNEKLFFGSGTQLSVL.

This clone was observed a few times. The chain employs TRBV7-3 and TRBJ2-5, with a weak D call TRBD1 (6 bases). The CDR3 covers 15 residues. The germline V gene encodes CDR1 SGHTA and CDR2 FQGTGA. V was pared by 1 base and J by 1 base, with 10 bases between. The DNA of the CDR3 is TGTGCCAGCAGCTTAAATCAGGGGTTCCAAGAGACCCAGTACTTC. As protein: CASSLNQGFQETQYF.

This clone was seen a handful of times. The chain carries TRBV6-8 and TRBJ1-2; no firm D call. V was cut by 6 bases and J by 8 bases, with 19 bases left in between. Germline values: CDR1 MNHGY, CDR2 SAAAGT. The length of the CDR3 is 14 residues. The CDR3 loop reads CASRTGGTLWGYTF. Written as DNA, the CDR3 is TGTGCCAGCAGGACGGGCGGAACCTTATGGGGCTACACCTTC.

J is TRBJ2-1 and V is TRBV5-1; 7 bases map to TRBD1. Germline assignment: CDR1 SGHRS and CDR2 YFSETQ. With V trimmed by 0 bases and J by 9 bases, 0 bases remained unmatched. The CDR3 consists of 12 residues. Written as DNA, the CDR3 is TGCGCCAGCAGCTTGGGACAGGGTGAGCAGTTCTTC. This encodes CASSLGQGEQFF.

This clone was recorded a few times. The DNA for the CDR3 is TGTGCCAGCAGTACTGGGGGCGCGGGTCCCTACGAGCAGTACTTC. Protein product: CASSTGGAGPYEQYF. The chain combines TRBV6-6 with TRBJ2-7; tentative D call: TRBD1 (6 bases). Per germline, CDR1 MNHNY and CDR2 SVGAGI (reference sequence). V was trimmed by 5 bases and J by 2 bases, leaving 16 bases between them. This CDR3 spans 15 amino acids.

The chain links TRBV7-9 to TRBJ1-1; 12 bases align to TRBD1. V was pared by 5 bases and J by 5 bases, with 6 bases of the junction left unmatched. From germline, CDR1 is SEHNR and CDR2 FQNEAQ (reference sequence). The CDR3 has 15 amino acids. The CDR3 spells CASSRDRGRGTEAFF. The DNA of the CDR3 is TGTGCCAGCAGCCGGGACAGGGGGCGGGGGACTGAAGCTTTCTTT.

In this sample, this clone turned up a few times. The chain joins TRBV19 to TRBJ2-7, with D unresolved. CDR1 and CDR2 from the germline V gene are LNHDA and SQIVND (reference sequence). Trimming left V 6 bases short and J 0 bases short, with 18 bases between. The CDR3 is 16 amino acids. CDR3 region: CASSRSTAQASYEQYF. In nucleotides, the CDR3 is TGTGCCAGTAGCCGTTCCACCGCACAAGCCTCCTACGAGCAGTACTTC.

The rearrangement links TRBV19 to TRBJ2-3; D gene uncertain. Trimming left V 4 bases short and J 1 base short, with 6 bases between. The CDR3 is made up of 13 amino acids. CDR1 and CDR2 from the germline V gene are LNHDA and SQIVND (reference sequence). The CDR3 sequence is CASSTSGTDTQYF. The CDR3 bases are TGTGCCAGTAGTACAAGCGGCACAGATACGCAGTATTTT. Combining the CDR3 with reference TRBV19 and TRBJ2-3 gives the whole variable domain DGGITQSPKYLFRKEGQNVTLSCEQNLNHDAMYWYRQDPGQGLRLIYYSQIVNDFQKGDIAEGYSVSREKKESFPLTVTSAQKNPTAFYLCASSTSGTDTQYFGPGTRLTVL.

For this clone: This specimen includes other DNA sequences encoding the same CDR3. This chain joins TRBV9 and TRBJ1-5; TRBD1 is a possible D gene (6 bases). The germline V and J ends were trimmed by 1 base and 0 bases, with 8 bases remaining between them. This CDR3 region has 15 residues. Germline CDR1 reads SGDLS; CDR2 reads YYNGEE. Written as DNA, the CDR3 is TGTGCCAGCAGCGTATCAGGGGATAGCAATCAGCCCCAGCATTTT. Amino acid sequence: CASSVSGDSNQPQHF.

The V and J genes are TRBV19 and TRBJ2-3, with 9 bases matching TRBD2. V was clipped by 5 bases and J by 7 bases; unmatched bases: 1. Germline-derived CDR1 and CDR2 are LNHDA and SQIVND (reference sequence). The CDR3 has 12 amino acids. DNA of the CDR3: TGTGCCAGTAGTGGGACTAGCAATACGCAGTATTTT. Protein sequence: CASSGTSNTQYF.

This clone was counted between two and nine times. The chain joins TRBV28 to TRBJ2-1; possible D gene TRBD2, 6 bases. The V end lost 5 bases, the J end lost 4 bases, and 12 bases lay between the germline ends. Germline-derived CDR1 and CDR2 are MDHEN and SYDVKM. This CDR3 is 14 amino acids long. CDR3 sequence: CASSPSGGYNEQFF. As DNA, the CDR3 is TGTGCCAGCAGTCCCTCCGGGGGTTACAATGAGCAGTTCTTC.

The chain has TRBV7-9 and TRBJ2-2, with D uncertain. The V gene's germline CDR1 is SEHNR and CDR2 FQNEAQ (reference sequence). The CDR3 extends over 14 amino acids. The V and J ends lost 5 bases and 4 bases respectively, with 11 bases between them. CDR3 in amino acids: CASSRSTGTGELFF. The CDR3 DNA reads TGTGCCAGCAGCCGATCTACGGGCACCGGGGAGCTGTTTTTT.

The V and J genes are TRBV28 and TRBJ1-2; TRBD1 matches at 8 bases. The germline gives CDR1 MDHEN, CDR2 SYDVKM. V trimming: 6 bases; J trimming: 6 bases; junction bases outside the gene matches: 6. This CDR3 spans 13 amino acids. The CDR3 protein is CASRRQGADGYTF. Here the CDR3 DNA reads TGTGCCAGCAGACGGCAGGGGGCGGATGGCTACACCTTC.

The rearrangement uses TRBV5-1 and TRBJ1-1, with D tentatively TRBD1 (5 bases). CDR3 size: 14 residues. Germline V gives CDR1 SGHRS, CDR2 YFSETQ. With 0 bases removed from V and 4 bases from J, the gap between germline ends came to 10 bases. The CDR3 DNA follows: TGCGCCAGCAGCTTGGAAGGGGACGGCACTGAAGCTTTCTTT. Amino acids: CASSLEGDGTEAFF. The full variable domain, with the rest looked up from reference TRBV5-1 and TRBJ1-1, is KAGVTQTPRYLIKTRGQQVTLSCSPISGHRSVSWYQQTPGQGLQFLFEYFSETQRNKGNFPGRFSGRQFSNSRSEMNVSTLELGDSALYLCASSLEGDGTEAFFGQGTRLTVV.

Only a few counts were recorded for this clone. The chain couples TRBV9 to TRBJ2-5; 7 bases are a match to TRBD2. This CDR3 is built from 13 residues. From germline, CDR1 is SGDLS and CDR2 YYNGEE. The V and J ends lost 7 bases and 4 bases, in that order; junction bases with no gene match: 7. Here the CDR3 DNA reads TGTGCCAGCGGGAGGGGAGAGGCAGAGACCCAGTACTTC. This translates into CASGRGEAETQYF.

The chain recombines TRBV9 with TRBJ1-3; the D is unclear. Germline CDR1 is SGDLS and CDR2 is YYNGEE. The CDR3 spans 14 residues. Trimming pared 2 bases from V and 0 bases from J, leaving 6 bases between. CDR3 residues: CASSVSNSGNTIYF. In DNA, the CDR3 is TGTGCCAGCAGCGTTTCAAACTCTGGAAACACCATATATTTT.

In its sample, this clone was seen once. Other DNA sequences in the same sample also yield this CDR3. The gene calls are TRBV28 and TRBJ2-7, with TRBD1 matching 8 bases. The trim removed 2 bases at V and 2 bases at J, leaving 2 bases unmatched. CDR3 length: 14 amino acids. Germline V CDR1 and CDR2: MDHEN, SYDVKM. The CDR3 protein is CASSLGQGPYEQYF. The CDR3 DNA reads as TGTGCCAGCAGTTTAGGACAGGGTCCCTACGAGCAGTACTTC.

This clone appeared a few times. The chain has TRBV7-2 and TRBJ2-1; 7 nucleotides line up with TRBD2. Germline CDR1 SGHTA, CDR2 FQGNSA. The ends lost 7 bases at V and 5 bases at J; junction bases unmatched: 11. The CDR3 has 15 residues. CDR3 nucleotide sequence: TGTGCCAGCATCACTGAGGCTAGCGGCCACAATGAGCAGTTCTTC. Protein product: CASITEASGHNEQFF. Combining the CDR3 with reference TRBV7-2 and TRBJ2-1 gives the whole variable domain GAGVSQSPSNKVTEKGKDVELRCDPISGHTALYWYRQSLGQGLEFLIYFQGNSAPDKSGLPSDRFSAERTGGSVSTLTIQRTQQEDSAVYLCASITEASGHNEQFFGPGTRLTVL.

This clone was recorded a few times. This chain connects TRBV4-3 to TRBJ2-1; 8 bases line up with TRBD2. The CDR3 length is 17 residues. CDR1 LGHNA and CDR2 YSLEER come from the germline V gene. V gave up 4 bases and J gave up 0 bases; unmatched junction bases: 8. CDR3 protein: CASSLFAGGSSYNEQFF. CDR3 coding DNA: TGCGCCAGCAGCCTATTTGCGGGGGGAAGCTCCTACAATGAGCAGTTCTTC.

This clone came up a few times. The CDR3 DNA is TGTGCCAGCAGCTTAAACCCGGGGGGGAACACTGAAGCTTTCTTT. Residues: CASSLNPGGNTEAFF. The J gene is TRBJ1-1, the V gene TRBV7-2, with D perhaps TRBD1 (5 bases). Trimming stripped 2 bases from V and 1 base from J, with 11 bases between. The germline V gene has CDR1 SGHTA and CDR2 FQGNSA. CDR3 length: 15 residues.

The V gene is TRBV2, the J gene TRBJ2-5; D gene unclear. The V gene's germline CDR1 is SNHLY and CDR2 FYNNEI. V was shortened by 4 bases and J by 0 bases, with 9 bases between the two germline ends. The CDR3 is 14 residues long. CDR3 DNA: TGTGCCAGCAGTGCCCACCAATACCAAGAGACCCAGTACTTC. This encodes CASSAHQYQETQYF. The entire variable domain, with the rest obtained from reference TRBV2 and TRBJ2-5, is as follows: EPEVTQTPSHQVTQMGQEVILRCVPISNHLYFYWYRQILGQKVEFLVSFYNNEISEKSEIFDDQFSVERPDGSNFTLKIRSTKLEDSAMYFCASSAHQYQETQYFGPGTRLLVL.